The next 12 T cell receptor beta chains were all read from a single sample in a study of beta chain features in type 1 diabetes. Since all of the isolated RNA was reverse transcribed, expressed TCRB transcripts were what got sequenced. The method was immunoSEQ multiplex PCR; TCRdb's version includes in-frame clones alone and lacks a portion of them. The sample comprises around 280,000 clones, approximately 8.1% of which are singletons, and approximately 1% rests with the top ten. The sequenced sample consisted of central memory CD4+ T cells from blood. Receptors originate from a woman between 18 and 30 years old in good health.

The CDR3 coding sequence is TGTGCCAGCTCACCGTATCCCACAGATACGCAGTATTTT. Residues: CASSPYPTDTQYF. The V and J genes are TRBV18 and TRBJ2-3; no definite D call. Germline loops: CDR1 KGHSH, CDR2 LQKENI. There are 13 residues in the CDR3. V lost 3 bases and J lost 2, with 6 bases in between.

This clone showed up just a few times. The V and J genes are TRBV5-1 and TRBJ2-3; 8 bases match TRBD2. CDR1 and CDR2 from the germline V gene are SGHRS and YFSETQ. V gave up 3 bases and J gave up 5 bases; unmatched junction bases: 8. CDR3 size: 15 residues. The CDR3 nucleotides are TGCGCCAGCAGCTCGGGACTAGTTGGTGGAGATACGCAGTATTTT. It is translated as CASSSGLVGGDTQYF.

The chain combines TRBV27 with TRBJ1-1; D possibly corresponds to TRBD1 (5 bases). The germline V gene has CDR1 MNHEY and CDR2 SMNVEV (reference sequence). The CDR3 extends over 14 amino acids. V shed 5 bases and J shed 4 bases, with 14 bases lying between them. The CDR3 sequence is CASSRYGGGTEAFF. For the CDR3, the DNA is TGTGCCAGCAGTAGGTATGGCGGGGGCACTGAAGCTTTCTTT.

A few counts support this clone. This chain links TRBV7-9 with TRBJ2-5, with a tentative D call TRBD2 (5 bases). This CDR3 has 15 amino acids. The V end lost 5 bases, the J end lost 1 base, and 14 bases lay between the germline ends. Germline V gives CDR1 SEHNR, CDR2 FQNEAQ (reference sequence). The DNA of the CDR3 is TGTGCCAGCAGCGCCCGGAAGAGCGGCCAAGAGACCCAGTACTTC. Its translation is CASSARKSGQETQYF.

The V call is TRBV9, the J call TRBJ2-1; D is possibly TRBD1 or TRBD2 (5 bases each). Trimming left V 3 bases short and J 15 bases short, with 19 bases between. Germline V gives CDR1 SGDLS, CDR2 YYNGEE. The CDR3 totals 13 residues. The CDR3 region is CASSDTSWGWPFF. CDR3 coding DNA: TGTGCCAGCAGCGATACCTCGTGGGGGTGGCCGTTCTTC.

This clone was picked up many times. The chain links TRBV28 to TRBJ1-1; TRBD1 is a possible D gene (6 bases). Germline CDR1 reads MDHEN; CDR2 reads SYDVKM. Between the trimmed V and J ends, which lost 8 bases and 6 bases, there was a span of 19 bases. CDR3 length equals 14 residues. CDR3 DNA: TGTGCCAGCCCGCCGCCAGGGGCGCGGTCTGAAGCTTTCTTT. This codes for CASPPPGARSEAFF.

This clone was counted only a few times. This chain connects TRBV7-8 to TRBJ1-6, with 7 bases fitting TRBD1. This CDR3 spans 13 amino acids. After removal of 8 bases from V and 6 bases from J, the junction contained 4 bases not matched to a gene. CDR1 and CDR2 (germline): SGHVS, FQNEAQ. Here the CDR3 reads CASSGQLNSPLHF. The CDR3 nucleotides are TGTGCCAGCTCGGGACAGCTTAATTCACCCCTCCACTTT.

The table lists this clone with a count of one. The gene calls are TRBV30 and TRBJ2-3, with unresolved D. CDR3 length equals 11 residues. In germline, CDR1 is GTSNPN, CDR2 SVGIG (reference sequence). Trimming stripped 0 bases from V and 9 bases from J, with 7 bases between. DNA of the CDR3: TGTGCCTGGAGTGTACGAAACACGCAGTATTTT. It specifies CAWSVRNTQYF.

V and J are TRBV27 and TRBJ1-2; 7 bases are a match to TRBD1. CDR1 is MNHEY, CDR2 SMNVEV, per germline (reference sequence). Trimming cost V 5 bases and J 4 bases; bases outside gene matches: 4. The CDR3 sequence is 13 residues long. The CDR3 loop reads CASSRQGAYGYTF. The CDR3 coding sequence is TGTGCCAGCAGTCGACAGGGTGCCTATGGCTACACCTTC.

This clone was picked up a small number of times. The chain employs TRBV18 and TRBJ2-7, with D perhaps being TRBD1 or TRBD2 (5 bases each). From germline, CDR1 is KGHSH and CDR2 LQKENI. This CDR3 has 12 residues. V lost 5 bases to trimming and J lost 2 bases, with 7 bases between them. The CDR3 coding sequence is TGTGCCAGCTCAAGAGGGGCCTACGAGCAGTACGTC. This encodes CASSRGAYEQYV.

This clone appeared many times. The chain employs TRBV9 and TRBJ2-1; D gene ambiguous. CDR3 length equals 14 residues. From germline, CDR1 is SGDLS and CDR2 YYNGEE. V was clipped by 0 bases and J by 9 bases, with 13 bases between them. The CDR3 sequence is CASSVVDTRAEQFF. The DNA of the CDR3 is TGTGCCAGCAGCGTAGTAGACACCCGCGCTGAGCAGTTCTTC.

This clone was counted between two and nine times. This CDR3 is also generated by other DNA sequences in the sample. The chain is built from TRBV30 and TRBJ2-2, with D possibly being TRBD1 (6 bases). From germline, CDR1 is GTSNPN and CDR2 SVGIG (reference sequence). The CDR3 spans 17 residues. V gave up 0 bases and J gave up 3 bases, with 17 bases separating them. Here the CDR3 reads CAWSVLGRGQDTGELFF. The CDR3 DNA sequence: TGTGCCTGGAGTGTACTGGGTCGGGGACAAGACACCGGGGAGCTGTTTTTT.